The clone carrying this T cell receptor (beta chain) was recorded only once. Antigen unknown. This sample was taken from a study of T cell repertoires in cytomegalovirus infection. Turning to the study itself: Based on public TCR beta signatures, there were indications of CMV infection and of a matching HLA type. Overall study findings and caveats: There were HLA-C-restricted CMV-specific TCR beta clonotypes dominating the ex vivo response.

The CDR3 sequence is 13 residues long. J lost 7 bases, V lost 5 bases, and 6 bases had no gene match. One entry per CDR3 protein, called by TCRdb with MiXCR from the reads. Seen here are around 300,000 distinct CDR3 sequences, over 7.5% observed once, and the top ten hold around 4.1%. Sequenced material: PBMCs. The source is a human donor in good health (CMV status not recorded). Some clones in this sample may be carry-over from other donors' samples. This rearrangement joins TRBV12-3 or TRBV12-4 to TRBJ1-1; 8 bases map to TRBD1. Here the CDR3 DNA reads TGTGCCAGCAGTATACTAGACAGGGGTGAAGCTTTCTTT. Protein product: CASSILDRGEAFF.